This T cell receptor beta chain was observed in a study of CD8 T cells in ankylosing spondylitis. Study-level findings and limits: Roughly eight highly homologous variants formed a TCR beta motif that appeared characteristic of ankylosing spondylitis blood. Reports say disease-linked clones showed up significantly more in matched ankylosing spondylitis synovial fluid. Clones linked with disease were CD8+ and fairly uncommon in the peripheral blood. In the blood and synovial fluid of reactive arthritis, some motif variants had been previously reported.

CDR1 is MNHNS, CDR2 SASEGT, per germline. This CDR3 region has 16 residues. Between the trimmed V and J ends, which lost 6 bases and 5 bases, there was a span of 19 bases. This clonotype appeared a few times. Its antigen is as yet unknown. By quantitative 5'-RACE with molecular barcodes, the TCR beta libraries were made. From the 5' RACE reads, TCRdb called clonotypes with MiXCR, one entry per CDR3 protein. The sample contains fewer than 650,000 distinct CDR3 sequences, roughly 13% of which appear only once. V and J are TRBV6-1 and TRBJ2-2; D is possibly TRBD1 (5 bases). The sample was blood, either unsorted or a sorted T cell fraction (not recorded which). The TCR originated in a male donor with ankylosing spondylitis. CDR3 amino acids: CASRRSRGAHTGELFF. Here the CDR3 DNA reads TGTGCCAGCAGACGTTCTAGGGGCGCCCATACCGGGGAGCTGTTTTTT.